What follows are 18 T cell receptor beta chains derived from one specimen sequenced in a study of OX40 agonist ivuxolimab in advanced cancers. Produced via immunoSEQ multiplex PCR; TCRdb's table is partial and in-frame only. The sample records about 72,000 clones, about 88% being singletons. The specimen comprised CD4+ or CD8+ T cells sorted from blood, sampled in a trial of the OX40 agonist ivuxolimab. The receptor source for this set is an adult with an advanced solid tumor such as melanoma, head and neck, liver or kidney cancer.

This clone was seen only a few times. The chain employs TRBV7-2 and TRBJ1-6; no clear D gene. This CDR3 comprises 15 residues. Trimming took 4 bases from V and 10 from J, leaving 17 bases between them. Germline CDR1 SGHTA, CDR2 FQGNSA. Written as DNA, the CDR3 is TGTGCCAGCAGCTCGTGGGGAGGGAAAGGGTCACCCCTCCACTTT. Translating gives CASSSWGGKGSPLHF.

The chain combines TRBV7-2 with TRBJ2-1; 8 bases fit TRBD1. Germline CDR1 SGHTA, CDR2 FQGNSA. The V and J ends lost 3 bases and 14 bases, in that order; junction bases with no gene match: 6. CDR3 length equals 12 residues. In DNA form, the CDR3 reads TGTGCCAGCAGCTTCTCAGGGGGCGGGGAGTTCTTC. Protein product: CASSFSGGGEFF. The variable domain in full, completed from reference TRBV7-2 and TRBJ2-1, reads GAGVSQSPSNKVTEKGKDVELRCDPISGHTALYWYRQSLGQGLEFLIYFQGNSAPDKSGLPSDRFSAERTGGSVSTLTIQRTQQEDSAVYLCASSFSGGGEFFGPGTRLTVL.

For the CDR3, the DNA is TGTGCCAGCTCACCGCGGGGGACTCAAGAGACCCAGTACTTC. This encodes CASSPRGTQETQYF. This chain joins TRBV18 and TRBJ2-5, with 7 bases aligning to TRBD2. Unmatched junction bases numbered 3, after V lost 3 bases and J lost 2 bases. The CDR3 totals 14 residues. Germline CDR1 and CDR2: KGHSH and LQKENI.

CDR3 sequence: CASSQDLTGGGNTIYF. Written as DNA, the CDR3 is TGCGCCAGCAGCCAGGACTTGACAGGGGGAGGAAACACCATATATTTT. V and J are TRBV4-3 and TRBJ1-3; 9 positions agree with TRBD1. From germline, CDR1 is LGHNA and CDR2 YSLEER. V lost 3 bases to trimming and J lost 4 bases; unmatched junction nucleotides: 7. The CDR3 is 16 amino acids.

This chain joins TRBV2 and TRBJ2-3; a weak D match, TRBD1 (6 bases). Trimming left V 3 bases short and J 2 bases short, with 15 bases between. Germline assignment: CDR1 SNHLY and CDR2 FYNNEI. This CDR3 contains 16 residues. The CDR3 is CASSDTWAGDTDTQYF. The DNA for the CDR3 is TGTGCCAGCAGTGATACGTGGGCAGGGGACACAGATACGCAGTATTTT.

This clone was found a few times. The CDR3 DNA reads as TGTGCCACCGGGGGAGGAGACAGCCCCAATGAAAAACTGTTTTTT. Translation gives CATGGGDSPNEKLFF. The V gene is TRBV21-1, the J gene TRBJ1-4. TRBV21-1 is assigned pseudogene status. This CDR3 has 15 residues.

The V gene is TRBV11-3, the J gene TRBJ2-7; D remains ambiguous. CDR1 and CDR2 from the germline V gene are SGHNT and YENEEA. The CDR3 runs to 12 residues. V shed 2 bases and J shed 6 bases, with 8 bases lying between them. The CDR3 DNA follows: TGTGCCAGCAGCTTATTCGGTGGCGAGCAGTACTTC. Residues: CASSLFGGEQYF.

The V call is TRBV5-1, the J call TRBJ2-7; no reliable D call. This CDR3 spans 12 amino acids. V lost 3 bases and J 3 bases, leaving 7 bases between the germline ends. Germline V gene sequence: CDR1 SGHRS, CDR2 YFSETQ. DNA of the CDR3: TGCGCCAGCAGCTCGCTGGGCTACGAGCAGTACTTC. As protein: CASSSLGYEQYF.

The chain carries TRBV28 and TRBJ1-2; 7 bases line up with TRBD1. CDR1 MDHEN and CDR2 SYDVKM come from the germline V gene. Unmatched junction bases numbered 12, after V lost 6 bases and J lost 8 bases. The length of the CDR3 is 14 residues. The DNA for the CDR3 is TGTGCCAGCAGAATTTCCGGGACAGTAAGGGGCTACACCTTC. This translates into CASRISGTVRGYTF.

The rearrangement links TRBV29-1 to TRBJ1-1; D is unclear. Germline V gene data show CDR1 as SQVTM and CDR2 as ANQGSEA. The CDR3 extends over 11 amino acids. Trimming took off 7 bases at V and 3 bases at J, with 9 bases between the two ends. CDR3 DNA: TGCAGCGCCGCCGAGGACACTGAAGCTTTCTTT. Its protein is CSAAEDTEAFF.

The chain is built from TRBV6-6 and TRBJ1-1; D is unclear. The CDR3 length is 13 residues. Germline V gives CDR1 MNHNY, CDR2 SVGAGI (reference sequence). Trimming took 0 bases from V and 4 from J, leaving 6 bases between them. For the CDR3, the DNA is TGTGCCAGCAGTTACTCGACCGGCACTGAAGCTTTCTTT. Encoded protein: CASSYSTGTEAFF.

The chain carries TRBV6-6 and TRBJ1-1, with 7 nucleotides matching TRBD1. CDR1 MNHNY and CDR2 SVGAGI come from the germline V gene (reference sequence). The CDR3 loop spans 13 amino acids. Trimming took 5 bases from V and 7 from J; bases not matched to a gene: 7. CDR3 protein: CASSAGTAIEAFF. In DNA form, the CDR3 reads TGTGCCAGCAGTGCCGGGACAGCTATTGAAGCTTTCTTT.

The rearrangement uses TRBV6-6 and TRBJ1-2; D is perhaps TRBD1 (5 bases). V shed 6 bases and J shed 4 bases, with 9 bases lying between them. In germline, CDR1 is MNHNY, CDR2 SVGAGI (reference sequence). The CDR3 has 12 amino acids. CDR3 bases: TGTGCCAGCAGCTATGGGACCTATGGCTACACCTTC. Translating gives CASSYGTYGYTF.

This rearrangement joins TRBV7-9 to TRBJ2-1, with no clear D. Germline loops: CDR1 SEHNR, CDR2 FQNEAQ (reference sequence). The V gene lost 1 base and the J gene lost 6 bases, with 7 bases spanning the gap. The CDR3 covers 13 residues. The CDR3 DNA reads TGTGCCAGCAGCTTAGGGTGGTCCAATGAGCAGTTCTTC. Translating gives CASSLGWSNEQFF.

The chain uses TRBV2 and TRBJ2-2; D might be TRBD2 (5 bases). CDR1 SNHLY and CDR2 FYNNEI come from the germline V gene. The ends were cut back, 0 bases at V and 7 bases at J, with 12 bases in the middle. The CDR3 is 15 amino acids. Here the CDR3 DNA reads TGTGCCAGCAGTGAAGCGTGGCCTCGGGGCGGGGAGCTGTTTTTT. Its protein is CASSEAWPRGGELFF. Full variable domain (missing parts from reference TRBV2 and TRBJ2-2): EPEVTQTPSHQVTQMGQEVILRCVPISNHLYFYWYRQILGQKVEFLVSFYNNEISEKSEIFDDQFSVERPDGSNFTLKIRSTKLEDSAMYFCASSEAWPRGGELFFGEGSRLTVL.

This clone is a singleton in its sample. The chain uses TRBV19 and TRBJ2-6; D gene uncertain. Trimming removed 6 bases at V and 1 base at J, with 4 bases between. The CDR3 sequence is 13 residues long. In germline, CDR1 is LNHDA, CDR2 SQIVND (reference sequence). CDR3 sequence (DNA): TGTGCCAGTAGCGATTCTGGGGCCAACGTCCTGACTTTC. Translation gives CASSDSGANVLTF.

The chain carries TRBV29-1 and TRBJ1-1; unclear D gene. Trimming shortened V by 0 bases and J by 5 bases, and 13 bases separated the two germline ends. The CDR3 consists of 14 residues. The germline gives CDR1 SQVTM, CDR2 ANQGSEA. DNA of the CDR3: TGCAGCGTTGAAGATCCCCTACCGGGGACTGAAGCTTTCTTT. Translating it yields CSVEDPLPGTEAFF.

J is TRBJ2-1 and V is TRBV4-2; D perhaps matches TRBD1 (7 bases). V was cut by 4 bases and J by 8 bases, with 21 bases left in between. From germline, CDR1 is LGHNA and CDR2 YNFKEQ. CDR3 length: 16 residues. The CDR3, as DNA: TGTGCCAGCAGCCGCAGGGGGATGGCTAGCGCGGATGAGCAGTTCTTC. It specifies CASSRRGMASADEQFF.